The rows below give T cell receptor beta chains drawn from one sample of a study of graft-versus-host responses after intestinal transplantation. Which antigens these TCRs recognize remains unknown. The data were produced by immunoSEQ multiplex PCR, yet TCRdb's version contains in-frame clones alone and is incomplete. This sample has fewer than 120,000 clones; 93% occur once, and the top ten carry 0.45% to 0.65%. The sample here was unstimulated CD8+ T cells sorted from spleen or lymph node cells, taken before intestinal transplant. All receptors come from a human donor who received an intestinal transplant. Both conserved end residues are part of each CDR3. Each record gives: clone size, V gene, D gene, J gene, CDR3 length, CDR3 protein, CDR3 DNA. D genes are given only for firm matches. Rows may omit the clone size; those that give it use once, few, many or a size class.

clone_size: .; v_call: TRBV9; d_call: .; j_call: TRBJ2-2; cdr3_length: 18; cdr3_aa: CASSAPRDASRGTGELFF; cdr3_nt: TGTGCCAGCAGCGCACCCCGGGACGCATCGAGGGGGACCGGGGAGCTGTTTTTT
clone_size: .; v_call: TRBV27; d_call: .; j_call: TRBJ1-2; cdr3_length: 13; cdr3_aa: CASSLVGVDGYTF; cdr3_nt: TGTGCCAGCAGTTTGGTGGGGGTAGATGGCTACACCTTC
clone_size: .; v_call: TRBV13; d_call: .; j_call: TRBJ1-1; cdr3_length: 14; cdr3_aa: CASSARTLHTEAFF; cdr3_nt: TGTGCCAGCAGCGCCCGGACACTTCACACTGAAGCTTTCTTT
clone_size: .; v_call: TRBV29-1; d_call: .; j_call: TRBJ2-7; cdr3_length: 11; cdr3_aa: CSVGQTYEQYF; cdr3_nt: TGCAGCGTTGGACAGACCTACGAGCAGTACTTC
clone_size: .; v_call: TRBV9; d_call: .; j_call: TRBJ1-1; cdr3_length: 16; cdr3_aa: CASSVLTRPANTEAFF; cdr3_nt: TGTGCCAGCAGCGTACTTACCCGACCGGCCAACACTGAAGCTTTCTTT
clone_size: .; v_call: TRBV7-9; d_call: .; j_call: TRBJ2-1; cdr3_length: 15; cdr3_aa: CASSNTRLVSNEQFF; cdr3_nt: TGTGCCAGCAGCAATACTCGACTAGTGAGCAATGAGCAGTTCTTC
clone_size: .; v_call: TRBV30; d_call: .; j_call: TRBJ2-2; cdr3_length: 11; cdr3_aa: CAWTKTGELFF; cdr3_nt: TGTGCCTGGACTAAAACCGGGGAGCTGTTTTTT
clone_size: .; v_call: TRBV27; d_call: TRBD2; j_call: TRBJ2-5; cdr3_length: 18; cdr3_aa: CASSEGTSSAPYQETQYF; cdr3_nt: TGTGCCAGCAGTGAAGGGACTAGCAGCGCCCCGTACCAAGAGACCCAGTACTTC
clone_size: .; v_call: TRBV9; d_call: TRBD1; j_call: TRBJ2-7; cdr3_length: 14; cdr3_aa: CASSPQDRVGEQYF; cdr3_nt: TGTGCCAGCAGCCCCCAGGACAGGGTTGGCGAGCAGTACTTC
clone_size: .; v_call: TRBV6-5; d_call: TRBD1; j_call: TRBJ1-5; cdr3_length: 15; cdr3_aa: CASKPLTGPNQPQHF; cdr3_nt: TGTGCCAGCAAACCCTTGACAGGGCCCAACCAGCCCCAGCATTTT
clone_size: .; v_call: TRBV28; d_call: .; j_call: TRBJ2-3; cdr3_length: 15; cdr3_aa: CASSLGTSLKDTQYF; cdr3_nt: TGTGCCAGCAGTTTAGGGACCAGCCTCAAGGATACGCAGTATTTT
clone_size: .; v_call: TRBV7-9; d_call: .; j_call: TRBJ2-7; cdr3_length: 14; cdr3_aa: CASSNSVKYYEQYF; cdr3_nt: TGTGCCAGCAGCAATAGCGTTAAGTACTACGAGCAGTACTTC
clone_size: .; v_call: TRBV6-5; d_call: .; j_call: TRBJ2-7; cdr3_length: 14; cdr3_aa: CASSYSKSAYEQYF; cdr3_nt: TGTGCCAGCAGTTACTCGAAAAGCGCGTACGAGCAGTACTTC
clone_size: .; v_call: TRBV5-5; d_call: .; j_call: TRBJ2-7; cdr3_length: 13; cdr3_aa: CASSSYEAGEQYF; cdr3_nt: TGTGCCAGCAGCTCGTATGAGGCGGGGGAGCAGTACTTC
clone_size: .; v_call: TRBV6-1; d_call: .; j_call: TRBJ1-1; cdr3_length: 15; cdr3_aa: CASGYRTPLNTEAFF; cdr3_nt: TGTGCCAGCGGATACAGGACTCCTTTGAACACTGAAGCTTTCTTT
clone_size: .; v_call: TRBV6-1; d_call: .; j_call: TRBJ1-3; cdr3_length: 13; cdr3_aa: CASSKTGGNTIYF; cdr3_nt: TGTGCCAGCAGTAAGACTGGGGGAAACACCATATATTTT
clone_size: .; v_call: TRBV9; d_call: .; j_call: TRBJ2-3; cdr3_length: 15; cdr3_aa: CASSVLGYGADTQYF; cdr3_nt: TGTGCCAGCAGCGTATTGGGCTATGGGGCAGATACGCAGTATTTT
clone_size: .; v_call: TRBV19; d_call: .; j_call: TRBJ2-6; cdr3_length: 17; cdr3_aa: CASSPTAPASGANVLTF; cdr3_nt: TGTGCCAGTAGTCCCACAGCCCCTGCTTCTGGGGCCAACGTCCTGACTTTC
clone_size: few; v_call: TRBV4-1; d_call: TRBD1; j_call: TRBJ1-4; cdr3_length: 17; cdr3_aa: CASSQEDRGRIGEKLFF; cdr3_nt: TGCGCCAGCAGCCAGGAGGACAGGGGGCGAATAGGGGAAAAACTGTTTTTT
clone_size: .; v_call: TRBV27; d_call: .; j_call: TRBJ2-3; cdr3_length: 14; cdr3_aa: CASTEGDSTDTQYF; cdr3_nt: TGTGCCAGCACCGAAGGGGACAGCACAGATACGCAGTATTTT
clone_size: few; v_call: TRBV19; d_call: .; j_call: TRBJ2-7; cdr3_length: 12; cdr3_aa: CASSIGVSEQYF; cdr3_nt: TGTGCCAGTAGTATAGGTGTATCCGAGCAGTACTTC
clone_size: once; v_call: TRBV11-2; d_call: .; j_call: TRBJ2-7; cdr3_length: 14; cdr3_aa: CASSSQSYSYEQYF; cdr3_nt: TGTGCCAGCAGTTCGCAGAGTTACTCCTACGAGCAGTACTTC
clone_size: .; v_call: TRBV27; d_call: .; j_call: TRBJ2-1; cdr3_length: 14; cdr3_aa: CASSLSSGSSEQFF; cdr3_nt: TGTGCCAGCAGTTTATCGTCAGGGTCGAGTGAGCAGTTCTTC
clone_size: .; v_call: TRBV10-3; d_call: .; j_call: TRBJ2-3; cdr3_length: 13; cdr3_aa: CAISGQSPDTQYF; cdr3_nt: TGTGCCATCAGCGGACAGTCCCCAGATACGCAGTATTTT
clone_size: .; v_call: TRBV2; d_call: .; j_call: TRBJ2-1; cdr3_length: 13; cdr3_aa: CASRGDQNNEQFF; cdr3_nt: TGTGCCAGCAGGGGGGACCAAAACAATGAGCAGTTCTTC
clone_size: .; v_call: TRBV7-9; d_call: .; j_call: TRBJ1-1; cdr3_length: 14; cdr3_aa: CASSLGGSRTEAFF; cdr3_nt: TGTGCCAGCAGCTTAGGGGGGAGTCGAACTGAAGCTTTCTTT
clone_size: once; v_call: TRBV28; d_call: .; j_call: TRBJ2-1; cdr3_length: 11; cdr3_aa: CASSVGTLQFF; cdr3_nt: TGTGCCAGCAGTGTCGGGACTCTTCAGTTCTTC
clone_size: .; v_call: TRBV6-5; d_call: .; j_call: TRBJ2-1; cdr3_length: 14; cdr3_aa: CASRLPGPYNEQFF; cdr3_nt: TGTGCCAGCAGACTTCCCGGGCCGTACAATGAGCAGTTCTTC
clone_size: .; v_call: TRBV4-1; d_call: TRBD1; j_call: TRBJ1-3; cdr3_length: 17; cdr3_aa: CASSQLRTGPPGNTIYF; cdr3_nt: TGCGCCAGCAGCCAACTTCGGACAGGACCCCCTGGAAACACCATATATTTT
clone_size: .; v_call: TRBV2; d_call: .; j_call: TRBJ1-6; cdr3_length: 15; cdr3_aa: CASRPLGVKYSPLHF; cdr3_nt: TGTGCCAGCAGGCCGCTCGGGGTAAAATATTCACCCCTCCACTTT
clone_size: .; v_call: TRBV27; d_call: .; j_call: TRBJ1-2; cdr3_length: 14; cdr3_aa: CASSLSPSAGGYTF; cdr3_nt: TGTGCCAGCAGTTTATCCCCGTCGGCAGGTGGCTACACCTTC
clone_size: .; v_call: TRBV19; d_call: .; j_call: TRBJ1-5; cdr3_length: 15; cdr3_aa: CASSMDLYSNQPRHF; cdr3_nt: TGTGCCAGTAGTATGGACCTTTATAGCAATCAGCCCCGGCATTTT
clone_size: .; v_call: TRBV12-5; d_call: .; j_call: TRBJ2-1; cdr3_length: 12; cdr3_aa: CASGPRADEQFF; cdr3_nt: TGTGCTAGTGGCCCCAGGGCCGATGAGCAGTTCTTC
clone_size: .; v_call: TRBV2; d_call: .; j_call: TRBJ2-1; cdr3_length: 11; cdr3_aa: CASDSAGEQFF; cdr3_nt: TGTGCCAGCGACTCGGCCGGTGAGCAGTTCTTC
clone_size: .; v_call: TRBV19; d_call: .; j_call: TRBJ1-1; cdr3_length: 14; cdr3_aa: CASSMGSSNTEAFF; cdr3_nt: TGTGCCAGTAGCATGGGGTCCTCGAACACTGAAGCTTTCTTT
clone_size: .; v_call: TRBV28; d_call: .; j_call: TRBJ1-5; cdr3_length: 14; cdr3_aa: CASSLWGSNQPQHF; cdr3_nt: TGTGCCAGCAGTTTATGGGGGTCCAATCAGCCCCAGCATTTT
clone_size: .; v_call: TRBV29-1; d_call: .; j_call: TRBJ2-2; cdr3_length: 14; cdr3_aa: CSVEGGSNTGELFF; cdr3_nt: TGCAGCGTTGAAGGGGGATCGAACACCGGGGAGCTGTTTTTT
clone_size: .; v_call: TRBV4-1; d_call: .; j_call: TRBJ2-1; cdr3_length: 13; cdr3_aa: CASSQDPDPEQFF; cdr3_nt: TGCGCCAGCAGCCAAGATCCCGACCCTGAGCAGTTCTTC
clone_size: .; v_call: TRBV27; d_call: TRBD1; j_call: TRBJ1-2; cdr3_length: 13; cdr3_aa: CASRKQGDYGYTF; cdr3_nt: TGTGCCAGCAGGAAACAGGGGGACTATGGCTACACCTTC
clone_size: .; v_call: TRBV19; d_call: .; j_call: TRBJ1-1; cdr3_length: 15; cdr3_aa: CASSIGGGMNTEAFF; cdr3_nt: TGTGCCAGTAGTATTGGGGGAGGGATGAACACTGAAGCTTTCTTT